This is a list of T cell receptor beta chains from one sample in a study of T cell responses to AZD1222 COVID-19 vaccine. Repertoires were generated with immunoSEQ multiplex PCR, while TCRdb's copy carries only in-frame clones and drops some. The sample comprises around 99,000 clones, 91% of which are singletons, and 6% to 8% rests with the top ten. This specimen was peripheral blood, taken on day 0 of AZD1222 vaccination. These receptors came from an adult in good health. Each CDR3 is given with its conserved first and last residue. Fields, in order: clone size, V gene, D gene, J gene, CDR3 protein, CDR3 DNA. A D gene is named only where the DNA matches it firmly. Clone sizes are given selectively: once, few, many, or a class where the clone is expanded.

once	TRBV6-6	NA	TRBJ2-2	CASMREDTGELFF	TGTGCCAGCATGAGGGAGGACACCGGGGAGCTGTTTTTT
NA	TRBV7-2	NA	TRBJ1-2	CASSLAGGANYGYTF	TGTGCCAGCAGCTTAGCGGGAGGGGCAAACTATGGCTACACCTTC
NA	TRBV4-3	NA	TRBJ1-2	CASSQVASTYGYTF	TGCGCCAGCAGCCAAGTTGCCAGCACCTATGGCTACACCTTC
NA	TRBV12-3/TRBV12-4	NA	TRBJ2-2	CASSFIGAGELFF	TGTGCCAGCAGTTTTATAGGGGCCGGGGAGCTGTTTTTT
NA	TRBV5-1	TRBD1	TRBJ1-2	CASSLGTGGVNGYTF	TGCGCCAGCAGCTTGGGGACAGGGGGCGTCAATGGCTACACCTTC
NA	TRBV3-1/TRBV3-2	TRBD1	TRBJ1-1	CASSQAGTGRAEAFF	TGTGCCAGCAGCCAGGCCGGGACAGGGAGGGCTGAAGCTTTCTTT
NA	TRBV4-3	NA	TRBJ2-3	CASSQIQGRTDTQYF	TGCGCCAGCAGCCAAATACAGGGCCGCACAGATACGCAGTATTTT
few	TRBV7-2	NA	TRBJ1-1	CASSLEVSTEAFF	TGTGCCAGCAGCTTAGAGGTCAGCACTGAAGCTTTCTTT
NA	TRBV6-5	NA	TRBJ2-2	CASSRDGELFF	TGTGCCAGCAGTAGGGACGGGGAGCTGTTTTTT
NA	TRBV6-5	NA	TRBJ1-6	CASISQSSYNSPLHF	TGTGCCAGCATTTCACAGAGCTCCTATAATTCACCCCTCCACTTT
few	TRBV10-2	NA	TRBJ2-7	CASRAPLLYEQYF	TGCGCCAGCAGGGCCCCCCTACTCTACGAGCAGTACTTC
NA	TRBV30	NA	TRBJ2-4	CAFRRVDIQYF	TGTGCCTTCAGGAGAGTAGACATTCAGTACTTC
NA	TRBV11-2	NA	TRBJ2-7	CASSLLGYEQYF	TGTGCCAGCAGCCTCCTTGGTTACGAGCAGTACTTC
few	TRBV11-2	TRBD1	TRBJ1-1	CASSLLQGGFGTEAFF	TGTGCCAGCAGCTTACTACAGGGGGGATTTGGGACTGAAGCTTTCTTT
once	TRBV5-5	TRBD1	TRBJ1-2	CASSLGTGDGGYTF	TGTGCCAGCAGCTTGGGGACAGGGGATGGCGGCTACACCTTC
NA	TRBV18	NA	TRBJ1-1	CASSPDSPEAFF	TGTGCCAGCTCACCAGACAGTCCTGAAGCTTTCTTT
NA	TRBV29-1	TRBD1	TRBJ2-5	CSADRGGETQYF	TGCAGCGCGGACAGGGGGGGAGAGACCCAGTACTTC
NA	TRBV3-1/TRBV3-2	NA	TRBJ1-2	CASSRLGVEADYYGYTF	TGTGCCAGCAGCCGCTTGGGGGTGGAGGCCGACTACTATGGCTACACCTTC
NA	TRBV6-6	NA	TRBJ2-7	CASRPSDSSTSYEQYF	TGTGCCAGCAGACCTAGCGATAGTAGTACTTCCTACGAGCAGTACTTC
NA	TRBV15	NA	TRBJ1-2	CATSRDMGTGTF	TGTGCCACCAGCAGAGATATGGGGACCGGCACCTTC
NA	TRBV5-4	TRBD1	TRBJ1-5	CASSLGGGQPQHF	TGTGCCAGCAGCTTAGGAGGGGGCCAGCCCCAGCATTTT
once	TRBV6-5	TRBD2	TRBJ2-7	CASSRTAGGYEQYF	TGTGCCAGCAGCCGGACGGCGGGGGGGTACGAGCAGTACTTC
few	TRBV11-2	NA	TRBJ1-2	CASGDPVLYGYTF	TGTGCCAGCGGAGACCCGGTTTTGTATGGCTACACCTTC
NA	TRBV3-1/TRBV3-2	NA	TRBJ1-1	CASSLRGGNTEAFF	TGTGCCAGCAGCCTGCGTGGGGGGAACACTGAAGCTTTCTTT
once	TRBV19	TRBD2	TRBJ2-1	CATTGSAGGLDEQFF	TGTGCCACCACGGGGTCGGCGGGAGGGCTGGATGAGCAGTTCTTC
once	TRBV5-1	NA	TRBJ1-6	CASSERTAGALYSPLHF	TGCGCCAGTTCAGAAAGAACCGCGGGGGCATTATATTCACCCCTCCACTTT
NA	TRBV5-5	NA	TRBJ1-2	CASSPTPAINYGYTF	TGTGCCAGCAGCCCTACCCCAGCTATTAACTATGGCTACACCTTC
NA	TRBV27	NA	TRBJ2-7	CASSFDRNDYEQYF	TGTGCCAGCAGTTTCGACAGGAACGACTACGAGCAGTACTTC
NA	TRBV18	NA	TRBJ1-1	CASSPGGLNTEAFF	TGTGCCAGCTCACCAGGGGGGCTGAACACTGAAGCTTTCTTT
NA	TRBV7-9	NA	TRBJ1-1	CASSRGPLGAFF	TGTGCCAGCAGCCGGGGACCCCTAGGGGCTTTCTTT
NA	TRBV4-3	NA	TRBJ1-6	CASSQEEGRGGSPLHF	TGCGCCAGCAGCCAAGAGGAGGGCAGGGGTGGTTCACCCCTCCACTTT
NA	TRBV7-8	NA	TRBJ1-6	CASSLALVGPWSSPLHF	TGTGCCAGCAGCTTAGCGCTCGTGGGACCATGGAGTTCACCCCTCCACTTT
NA	TRBV2	NA	TRBJ2-7	CASSESDEGAYEQYF	TGTGCCAGCAGTGAATCGGACGAGGGGGCCTACGAGCAGTACTTC
NA	TRBV6-2/TRBV6-3	TRBD1	TRBJ1-2	CASSPPPDRDGYTF	TGTGCCAGCAGTCCCCCCCCGGACAGGGATGGCTACACCTTC
NA	TRBV6-5	NA	TRBJ1-1	CASSAMEGTGAFF	TGTGCCAGCAGCGCTATGGAGGGAACGGGAGCTTTCTTT
NA	TRBV12-3/TRBV12-4	NA	TRBJ2-7	CASSLTSEQYF	TGTGCCAGCAGTCTTACTTCCGAGCAGTACTTC
once	TRBV19	NA	TRBJ1-3	CASSERAGSGNTIYF	TGTGCCAGTAGTGAGAGGGCTGGGTCTGGAAACACCATATATTTT
NA	TRBV6-5	TRBD1	TRBJ1-5	CASSLQQGKEPQHF	TGTGCCAGCAGCCTTCAACAGGGGAAGGAGCCCCAGCATTTT
NA	TRBV28	NA	TRBJ1-6	CASRPPRSGNSPLHF	TGTGCCAGCAGGCCCCCCCGGTCCGGCAATTCACCCCTCCACTTT
NA	TRBV5-1	NA	TRBJ2-5	CASSWPGQGGETQYF	TGCGCCAGCAGCTGGCCTGGGCAGGGTGGGGAGACCCAGTACTTC
NA	TRBV4-2	NA	TRBJ1-1	CASSPGQGFSEAFF	TGTGCCAGCTCCCCGGGACAAGGGTTCTCTGAAGCTTTCTTT
NA	TRBV6-1	NA	TRBJ1-1	CASSEGGSYMNTEAFF	TGTGCCAGCAGTGAAGGGGGCAGTTACATGAACACTGAAGCTTTCTTT
NA	TRBV20-1	NA	TRBJ1-2	CSARDARGTF	TGCAGTGCTAGAGATGCCAGGGGCACCTTC
NA	TRBV18	TRBD1	TRBJ1-2	CASSPTGDGYGYTF	TGTGCCAGCTCACCGACAGGGGACGGCTATGGCTACACCTTC
NA	TRBV29-1	NA	TRBJ2-3	CSVDRDPTDTQYF	TGCAGCGTTGACCGCGACCCCACAGATACGCAGTATTTT
NA	TRBV29-1	NA	TRBJ1-2	CSVEALRRGGGYTF	TGCAGCGTTGAAGCCCTGCGAAGGGGAGGAGGCTACACCTTC
NA	TRBV6-6	NA	TRBJ2-2	CASSTGNTGELFF	TGTGCCAGCAGTACCGGTAACACCGGGGAGCTGTTTTTT
NA	TRBV7-9	TRBD1	TRBJ1-1	CASRAGGKGTEAFF	TGTGCCAGCAGGGCAGGGGGCAAGGGAACTGAAGCTTTCTTT
NA	TRBV4-1	NA	TRBJ1-6	CASSPRAEGGGNSPLHF	TGCGCCAGCAGCCCAAGAGCCGAGGGCGGAGGGAATTCACCCCTCCACTTT
NA	TRBV5-1	TRBD1	TRBJ1-4	CASKGQAEEKLFF	TGCGCCAGCAAGGGACAGGCGGAAGAAAAACTGTTTTTT
NA	TRBV7-2	NA	TRBJ1-5	CASSLGSGNQPQHF	TGTGCCAGCAGCTTAGGGAGCGGCAATCAGCCCCAGCATTTT
NA	TRBV6-5	NA	TRBJ2-1	CASNGGGYNEQFF	TGTGCCAGCAATGGAGGGGGCTACAATGAGCAGTTCTTC
NA	TRBV6-5	NA	TRBJ1-2	CASSQDSYGYTF	TGTGCCAGCAGCCAAGACAGCTATGGCTACACCTTC
NA	TRBV5-1	NA	TRBJ1-2	CASSSSGTANYGYTF	TGCGCCAGCAGCTCCTCCGGGACGGCGAACTATGGCTACACCTTC
NA	TRBV6-5	NA	TRBJ1-2	CASSMSPTGYYGYTF	TGTGCCAGCAGTATGAGCCCTACAGGGTACTATGGCTACACCTTC